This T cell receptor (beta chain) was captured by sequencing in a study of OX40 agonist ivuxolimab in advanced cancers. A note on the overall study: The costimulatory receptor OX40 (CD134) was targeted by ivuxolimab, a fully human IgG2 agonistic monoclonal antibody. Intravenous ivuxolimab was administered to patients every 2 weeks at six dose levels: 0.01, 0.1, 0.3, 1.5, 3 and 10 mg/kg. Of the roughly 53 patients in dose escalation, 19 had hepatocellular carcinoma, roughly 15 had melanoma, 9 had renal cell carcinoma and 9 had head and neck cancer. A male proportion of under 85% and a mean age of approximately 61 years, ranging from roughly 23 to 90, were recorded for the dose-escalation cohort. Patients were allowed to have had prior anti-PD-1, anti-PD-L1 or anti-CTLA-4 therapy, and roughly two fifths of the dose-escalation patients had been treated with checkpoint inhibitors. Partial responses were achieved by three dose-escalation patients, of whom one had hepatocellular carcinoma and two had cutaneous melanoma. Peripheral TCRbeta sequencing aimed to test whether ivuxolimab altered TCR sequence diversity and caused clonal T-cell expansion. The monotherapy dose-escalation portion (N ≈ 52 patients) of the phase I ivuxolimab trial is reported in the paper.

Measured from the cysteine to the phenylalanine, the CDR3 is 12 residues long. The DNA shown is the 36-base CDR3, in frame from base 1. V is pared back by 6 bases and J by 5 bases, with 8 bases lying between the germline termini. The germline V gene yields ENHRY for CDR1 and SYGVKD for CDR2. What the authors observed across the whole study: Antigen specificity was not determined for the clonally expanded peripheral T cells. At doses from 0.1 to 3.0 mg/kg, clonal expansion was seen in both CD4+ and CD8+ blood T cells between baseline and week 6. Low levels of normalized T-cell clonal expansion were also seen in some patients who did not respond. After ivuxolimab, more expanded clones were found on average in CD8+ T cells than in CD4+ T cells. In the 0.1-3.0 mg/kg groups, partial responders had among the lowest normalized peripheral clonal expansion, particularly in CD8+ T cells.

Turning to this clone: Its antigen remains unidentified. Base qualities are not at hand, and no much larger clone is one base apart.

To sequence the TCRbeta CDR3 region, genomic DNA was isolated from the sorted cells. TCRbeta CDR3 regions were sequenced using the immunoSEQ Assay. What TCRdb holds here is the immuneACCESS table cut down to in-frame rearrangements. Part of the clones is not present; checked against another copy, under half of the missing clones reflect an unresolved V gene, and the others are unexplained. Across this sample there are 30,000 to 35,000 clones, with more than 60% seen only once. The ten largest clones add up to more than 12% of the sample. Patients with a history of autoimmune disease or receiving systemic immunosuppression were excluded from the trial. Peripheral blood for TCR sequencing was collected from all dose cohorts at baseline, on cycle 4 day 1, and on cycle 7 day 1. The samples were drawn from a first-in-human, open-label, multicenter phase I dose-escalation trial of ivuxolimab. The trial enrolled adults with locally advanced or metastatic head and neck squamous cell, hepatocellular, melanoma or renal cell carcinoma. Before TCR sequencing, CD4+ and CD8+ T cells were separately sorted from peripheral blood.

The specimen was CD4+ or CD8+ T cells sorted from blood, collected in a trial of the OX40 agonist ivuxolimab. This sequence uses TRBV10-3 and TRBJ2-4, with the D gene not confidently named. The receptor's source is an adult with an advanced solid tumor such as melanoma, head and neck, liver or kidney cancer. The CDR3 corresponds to CAIRSNENIQYF. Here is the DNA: TGTGCCATCAGAAGCAACGAAAACATTCAGTACTTC.